The 32 T cell receptor beta chains given below trace back to one sample, sequenced in a study of blood T cell repertoires in COVID-19. TCRdb's copy holds only in-frame clones and misses some; the assay was immunoSEQ multiplex PCR. The sample records approximately 300,000 clones, more than 80% being singletons. Material for sequencing was peripheral blood. The receptors originated from a man aged 18 to 30 who had recovered from COVID-19.

This clone was observed once. This chain joins TRBV4-1 and TRBJ2-1, with 11 bases identical to TRBD2. The CDR3 runs to 15 residues. CDR1 is MGHRA and CDR2 is YSYEKL in the germline V gene. Germline trimming cut 3 bases from V and 2 bases from J; bases unmatched to any gene: 0. CDR3 bases: TGCGCCAGCAGCCAGACTAGCGGGACCTACAATGAGCAGTTCTTC. The encoded protein is CASSQTSGTYNEQFF.

V usage is TRBV7-6 and J usage is TRBJ1-2, with D perhaps matching TRBD1 (5 bases). Germline-derived CDR1 and CDR2 are SGHVS and FNYEAQ. V was clipped by 5 bases and J by 0 bases, with 19 bases between them. CDR3 length: 17 residues. CDR3 protein: CASSLEPFGATNYGYTF. As DNA, the CDR3 is TGTGCCAGCAGCCTCGAACCGTTTGGGGCGACTAACTATGGCTACACCTTC.

This chain links TRBV10-2 with TRBJ1-5; D ambiguous. Germline CDR1 reads WSHSY; CDR2 reads SAAADI. V lost 3 bases and J lost 5, with 8 bases in between. The CDR3 is 13 amino acids. The CDR3 nucleotides read TGCGCCAGCAGTGACAGGAGGGATCAGCCCCAGCATTTT. Protein sequence: CASSDRRDQPQHF.

This chain links TRBV7-3 with TRBJ2-1; the D gene is possibly TRBD1 (6 bases). CDR1 SGHTA and CDR2 FQGTGA come from the germline V gene. CDR3 length: 15 amino acids. Trimming removed 1 base at V and 1 base at J, with 8 bases between. In nucleotides, the CDR3 is TGTGCCAGCAGCTTAAACCAGGGGTCCTACAATGAGCAGTTCTTC. Translation gives CASSLNQGSYNEQFF.

The chain couples TRBV28 to TRBJ2-3; no firm D call. Trimming took off 2 bases at V and 10 bases at J, with 10 bases between the two ends. Germline CDR1 is MDHEN and CDR2 is SYDVKM. The CDR3 sequence is 12 residues long. The CDR3 region has the DNA TGTGCCAGCAGTTTAGGCAGAGGTGCGCAGTATTTT. This codes for CASSLGRGAQYF.

The rearrangement uses TRBV5-8 and TRBJ2-7, with D possibly TRBD2 on 6 matching bases. Germline CDR1 SGHTS, CDR2 YDEGEE. The CDR3 loop spans 15 amino acids. V lost 4 bases to trimming and J lost 0 bases, with 14 bases between them. The CDR3 sequence: CASSGDSEPSYEQYF. DNA of the CDR3: TGTGCCAGCAGCGGGGACTCAGAACCCTCCTACGAGCAGTACTTC. The whole variable domain, filled in from reference TRBV5-8 and TRBJ2-7, reads EAGVTQSPTHLIKTRGQQATLRCSPISGHTSVYWYQQALGLGLQFLLWYDEGEERNRGNFPPRFSGRQFPNYSSELNVNALELEDSALYLCASSGDSEPSYEQYFGPGTRLTVT.

V and J are TRBV2 and TRBJ2-2; perhaps TRBD2 as D (6 bases). V lost 9 bases and J 8 bases, leaving 19 bases between the germline ends. The CDR3 totals 14 residues. CDR1 and CDR2 from the germline V gene are SNHLY and FYNNEI. The CDR3 bases are TGTGCCAGTCAACCACTAGCCTCAGGTGGGGAGCTGTTTTTT. It translates to CASQPLASGGELFF.

The gene calls are TRBV25-1 and TRBJ2-7; D is perhaps TRBD2 (6 bases). V lost 3 bases and J 6 bases, leaving 12 bases between the germline ends. This CDR3 has 13 amino acids. Per germline, CDR1 MGHDK and CDR2 SYGVNS. In DNA form, the CDR3 reads TGTGCCAGCAGTGACCTCTGGGGGGTCGAGCAGTACTTC. Protein sequence: CASSDLWGVEQYF.

V gene TRBV27 combines with J gene TRBJ1-1; D is possibly TRBD1 (6 bases). The germline V gene encodes CDR1 MNHEY and CDR2 SMNVEV (reference sequence). There are 16 residues in the CDR3. Trimming removed 4 bases at V and 1 base at J, with 16 bases between. CDR3 nucleotides: TGTGCCAGCAGTTCCCATCCCGGGACACCGAACACTGAAGCTTTCTTT. Protein product: CASSSHPGTPNTEAFF.

The V call is TRBV5-1, the J call TRBJ2-7, with TRBD2 matching over 12 bases. The germline gives CDR1 SGHRS, CDR2 YFSETQ. This CDR3 has 16 amino acids. Trimming cost V 0 bases and J 6 bases; bases outside gene matches: 7. The CDR3 nucleotides read TGCGCCAGCAGCTTGGGCTCTAGCGGGAGGGCCCTCGAGCAGTACTTC. The encoded protein is CASSLGSSGRALEQYF.

The chain joins TRBV7-9 to TRBJ1-1, with D unclear. Trimming cost V 3 bases and J 2 bases, with 10 bases left between them. Germline CDR1 reads SEHNR; CDR2 reads FQNEAQ (reference sequence). This CDR3 spans 14 amino acids. CDR3 amino acids: CASSFSEPNTEAFF. In DNA form, the CDR3 reads TGTGCCAGCAGCTTCAGCGAGCCTAACACTGAAGCTTTCTTT. The full variable domain, with the rest looked up from reference TRBV7-9 and TRBJ1-1, is DTGVSQNPRHKITKRGQNVTFRCDPISEHNRLYWYRQTLGQGPEFLTYFQNEAQLEKSRLLSDRFSAERPKGSFSTLEIQRTEQGDSAMYLCASSFSEPNTEAFFGQGTRLTVV.

The V call is TRBV20-1, the J call TRBJ1-1; no definite D call. V lost 4 bases, J lost 5 bases, and 8 bases lay in between. In germline, CDR1 is DFQATT, CDR2 SNEGSKA (reference sequence). The CDR3 has 11 residues. The DNA for the CDR3 is TGCAGTGCTATGAGGGAAACTGAAGCTTTCTTT. Amino acid sequence: CSAMRETEAFF.

V usage is TRBV27 and J usage is TRBJ1-1; a weak D match, TRBD1 (5 bases). CDR1 is MNHEY, CDR2 SMNVEV, per germline (reference sequence). CDR3 length: 14 amino acids. Trimming removed 3 bases from V and 1 base from J, with 9 bases in between. The CDR3 region is CASSFLRENTEAFF. In DNA form, the CDR3 reads TGTGCCAGCAGTTTTCTCAGGGAGAACACTGAAGCTTTCTTT.

The rearrangement joins TRBV10-3 to TRBJ2-7, with TRBD2 matching over 9 bases. The CDR3 spans 14 residues. V trimming: 8 bases; J trimming: 6 bases; junction bases outside the gene matches: 11. CDR1 is ENHRY, CDR2 SYGVKD, per germline. CDR3 bases: TGTGCCATCCTAGGGGGGACTAGCTTCGGCGAGCAGTACTTC. Encoded protein: CAILGGTSFGEQYF.

The rearrangement links TRBV29-1 to TRBJ2-7, with a tentative D call TRBD2 (6 bases). Germline CDR1 is SQVTM and CDR2 is ANQGSEA. The CDR3 has 12 residues. Trimming cost V 5 bases and J 5 bases, with 13 bases left between them. The CDR3 loop is CSVSIASDEQYF. The CDR3 bases are TGCAGCGTTTCGATCGCTAGCGACGAGCAGTACTTC.

This clone was seen a single time. The rearrangement links TRBV15 to TRBJ1-4; TRBD1 might be the D (5 bases). This CDR3 spans 15 amino acids. The germline V gene has CDR1 LNHNV and CDR2 YYDKDF (reference sequence). Trimming took 6 bases from V and 2 from J, leaving 13 bases between them. CDR3 sequence: CATRKAGETNEKLFF. CDR3 DNA: TGTGCCACCAGAAAAGCGGGGGAGACTAATGAAAAACTGTTTTTT. Full variable domain (rest looked up from reference TRBV15 and TRBJ1-4): DAMVIQNPRYQVTQFGKPVTLSCSQTLNHNVMYWYQQKSSQAPKLLFHYYDKDFNNEADTPDNFQSRRPNTSFCFLDIRSPGLGDTAMYLCATRKAGETNEKLFFGSGTQLSVL.

The chain recombines TRBV7-3 with TRBJ2-3; tentatively, D is TRBD2 (6 bases). This CDR3 region has 14 residues. Deletions cut 5 bases from V and 0 bases from J, with 9 bases between. Germline loops: CDR1 SGHTA, CDR2 FQGTGA. CDR3 region: CASSPGTSTDTQYF. CDR3 in DNA: TGTGCCAGCAGCCCCGGGACTAGCACAGATACGCAGTATTTT.

The J gene is TRBJ1-2, the V gene TRBV7-9; possible D gene TRBD1, 5 bases. The CDR3 spans 13 residues. The V end was cut by 8 bases, the J end by 7 bases, with 17 bases between. CDR1 and CDR2 from the germline V gene are SEHNR and FQNEAQ (reference sequence). The CDR3 DNA is TGTGCCAGCTCAGGAGGGACGTACTCTGGCTACACCTTC. Encoded protein: CASSGGTYSGYTF.

The chain joins TRBV2 to TRBJ1-2; TRBD1 matches at 11 bases. The CDR3 is made up of 12 amino acids. The trim removed 7 bases at V and 7 bases at J, leaving 2 bases unmatched. CDR1 and CDR2 from the germline V gene are SNHLY and FYNNEI. The CDR3 DNA reads TGTGCCAGCACCGGGACAGGGGGTGGCTACACCTTC. It is translated as CASTGTGGGYTF.

This chain connects TRBV6-5 to TRBJ2-2; D is unclear. V was shortened by 7 bases and J by 1 base, with 10 bases between the two germline ends. Germline V gene data show CDR1 as MNHEY and CDR2 as SVGAGI. The CDR3 length is 14 residues. For the CDR3, the DNA is TGTGCCAGCACCCATGGGCAGAACACCGGGGAGCTGTTTTTT. Its translation is CASTHGQNTGELFF.

This chain joins TRBV5-1 and TRBJ1-1; 9 bases match TRBD1. The germline V gene has CDR1 SGHRS and CDR2 YFSETQ. The junction had 10 bases not matched to a gene; V was cut back by 4 bases and J by 3 bases. The CDR3 loop spans 16 amino acids. The CDR3 bases are TGCGCCAGCAGCCTACAGGGGGCCGCCGGAGACACTGAAGCTTTCTTT. This encodes CASSLQGAAGDTEAFF.

CDR3 coding DNA: TGTGCCAGCAGTTACTCGGGCCCAACTAATGAAAAACTGTTTTTT. Its translation is CASSYSGPTNEKLFF. The chain links TRBV6-5 to TRBJ1-4, with D uncertain. The CDR3 runs 15 residues. V was trimmed by 0 bases and J by 0 bases, leaving 5 bases between them. The V gene's germline CDR1 is MNHEY and CDR2 SVGAGI.

The V gene is TRBV12-5, the J gene TRBJ1-2; possibly TRBD1 for D (6 bases). The CDR3 runs 14 residues. Germline loops: CDR1 LGHNT, CDR2 FRNRAP. V lost 1 base, J lost 5 bases, and 11 bases lay in between. In nucleotides, the CDR3 is TGTGCTAGTGGTTTGGGGGGAACAGGGTATGGCTACACCTTC. Encoded protein: CASGLGGTGYGYTF.

V is TRBV9 and J is TRBJ1-1; D gene uncertain. Germline CDR1 is SGDLS and CDR2 is YYNGEE. The CDR3 loop spans 13 amino acids. Trimming stripped 0 bases from V and 7 bases from J, with 10 bases between. The CDR3 protein is CASSVEGEVEAFF. CDR3 in DNA: TGTGCCAGCAGCGTAGAAGGAGAGGTTGAAGCTTTCTTT.

This sequence joins TRBV11-2 and TRBJ2-3, with 10 nucleotides matching TRBD2. The CDR3 loop spans 16 amino acids. V lost 1 base and J lost 0; bases outside the gene matches: 1. Germline-derived CDR1 and CDR2 are SGHAT and FQNNGV. The CDR3 DNA reads as TGTGCCAGCAGCTTAGCAGCGGGAGGGAGCACAGATACGCAGTATTTT. It codes for CASSLAAGGSTDTQYF.

The rearrangement joins TRBV7-8 to TRBJ1-4; 7 bases are shared with TRBD1. This CDR3 is 18 amino acids long. In germline, CDR1 is SGHVS, CDR2 FQNEAQ. Germline trimming cut 7 bases from V and 3 bases from J; bases unmatched to any gene: 17. This CDR3 is CASTMTGLRLGSNEKLFF. Here the CDR3 DNA reads TGTGCCAGCACCATGACAGGGCTTCGTTTAGGGTCTAATGAAAAACTGTTTTTT.

The gene calls are TRBV10-3 and TRBJ1-2; 7 bases line up with TRBD1. J lost 8 bases, V lost 4 bases, and 4 bases had no gene match. Germline V gene data show CDR1 as ENHRY and CDR2 as SYGVKD. CDR3 length equals 12 residues. CDR3 in DNA: TGTGCCATCAGTGGACAGGGTGACGGCTACACCTTC. As protein: CAISGQGDGYTF.

This rearrangement joins TRBV18 to TRBJ1-2, with TRBD1 as a possible D gene (5 bases). The V gene's germline CDR1 is KGHSH and CDR2 LQKENI. There are 18 residues in the CDR3. Deletions cut 3 bases from V and 4 bases from J, with 24 bases between. As DNA, the CDR3 is TGTGCCAGCTCACCGTTTACACTTTCACAGGTTGGGATCTATGGCTACACCTTC. Protein sequence: CASSPFTLSQVGIYGYTF.

V usage is TRBV7-6 and J usage is TRBJ2-3; D is perhaps TRBD2 (6 bases). Between the trimmed V and J ends, which lost 4 bases and 4 bases, there was a span of 24 bases. Per germline, CDR1 SGHVS and CDR2 FNYEAQ. The CDR3 sequence is 18 residues long. CDR3 protein: CASSSIPPSVVTADTQYF. In DNA form, the CDR3 reads TGTGCCAGCAGCTCGATCCCCCCTAGCGTGGTGACGGCAGATACGCAGTATTTT.

V is TRBV7-6 and J is TRBJ1-6; possibly TRBD1 for D (6 bases). This CDR3 region has 14 residues. Germline CDR1 and CDR2: SGHVS and FNYEAQ. V was pared by 5 bases and J by 4 bases, with 9 bases between. In DNA, the CDR3 is TGTGCCAGCAGCCCCACAGGGTATAATTCACCCCTCCACTTT. It specifies CASSPTGYNSPLHF.

This clone has a single count. The genes are TRBV2 and TRBJ1-6; tentative D call: TRBD1 (6 bases). Trimming took off 5 bases at V and 0 bases at J, with 17 bases between the two ends. Germline values: CDR1 SNHLY, CDR2 FYNNEI. CDR3 length: 18 residues. CDR3 region: CASSPTGIIYSYNSPLHF. The DNA for the CDR3 is TGTGCCAGCAGTCCAACAGGGATCATCTACTCCTATAATTCACCCCTCCACTTT.

The chain recombines TRBV30 with TRBJ1-4; 9 bases match TRBD1. Germline loops: CDR1 GTSNPN, CDR2 SVGIG (reference sequence). The CDR3 has 14 amino acids. The V gene end was trimmed by 3 bases and the J gene end by 6 bases; junction bases not matched to a gene: 5. This chain's CDR3 is CAWREGQGHEKLFF. The CDR3 region has the DNA TGTGCCTGGAGGGAGGGACAGGGTCATGAAAAACTGTTTTTT. Filled out from reference TRBV30 and TRBJ1-4, the complete variable domain reads SQTIHQWPATLVQPVGSPLSLECTVEGTSNPNLYWYRQAAGRGLQLLFYSVGIGQISSEVPQNLSASRPQDRQFILSSKKLLLSDSGFYLCAWREGQGHEKLFFGSGTQLSVL.